A single sample gave rise to the 24 T cell receptor beta chains below, sequenced in a study of shared clonotypes between healthy human individuals. TCRdb keeps only in-frame clones here, not all; method: immunoSEQ multiplex PCR. The sample holds just over 2,000,000 clones, about 94% seen once. In the naive CD8 group, cells lacked CD45RO and were positively selected for CCR7, so terminally differentiated effector memory CD45RA+ cells were left out. Sequenced material: naive CD8+ T cells sorted from blood. Receptors were obtained from a man between 18 and 35 years old in good health.

CDR3 bases: TGTGCCAGCAGCCCCCCCGGGACAGGGGATACAGATACGCAGTATTTT. Translating it yields CASSPPGTGDTDTQYF. J is TRBJ2-3 and V is TRBV9, with 10 bases lining up with TRBD1. With 4 bases clipped from V and 3 bases from J, the junction kept 8 bases outside the gene matches. Germline CDR1 reads SGDLS; CDR2 reads YYNGEE. The CDR3 has 16 residues.

The chain has TRBV4-3 and TRBJ1-2; D might be TRBD1 (5 bases). Germline assignment: CDR1 LGHNA and CDR2 YSLEER. CDR3 length equals 17 residues. Between the trimmed V and J ends, which lost 2 bases and 2 bases, there was a span of 18 bases. In nucleotides, the CDR3 is TGCGCCAGCAGCCAATCGTTTGTAACAGGCCAAAACTATGGCTACACCTTC. It encodes CASSQSFVTGQNYGYTF.

The gene calls are TRBV5-4 and TRBJ2-2; D unclear. Germline loops: CDR1 SGHNT, CDR2 YYREEE (reference sequence). The CDR3 sequence is 14 residues long. Trimming left V 3 bases short and J 1 base short, with 7 bases between. Here the CDR3 DNA reads TGTGCCAGCAGCTCACAGAGGAACACCGGGGAGCTGTTTTTT. Protein product: CASSSQRNTGELFF.

The chain uses TRBV5-4 and TRBJ1-2; D not certain. The CDR3 is 13 residues long. V lost 3 bases to trimming and J lost 5 bases, with 11 bases between them. Germline V gives CDR1 SGHNT, CDR2 YYREEE (reference sequence). In nucleotides, the CDR3 is TGTGCCAGCAGCTCGAACGACTTTTATGGCTACACCTTC. It yields the protein CASSSNDFYGYTF.

This clone was counted a single time. The chain combines TRBV27 with TRBJ1-1; D remains unclear. The germline V gene encodes CDR1 MNHEY and CDR2 SMNVEV (reference sequence). The V end was cut by 6 bases, the J end by 1 base, with 12 bases between. The CDR3 has 14 residues. The CDR3 reads CASSPISTNTEAFF. The CDR3, as DNA: TGTGCCAGCAGCCCCATTTCGACGAACACTGAAGCTTTCTTT.

Here the CDR3 reads CASSLSTGGYTEAFF. CDR3 coding DNA: TGTGCCAGCAGCTTATCCACGGGCGGGTACACTGAAGCTTTCTTT. This chain connects TRBV11-2 to TRBJ1-1; D is uncertain. CDR3 length equals 15 residues. Trimming shortened V by 2 bases and J by 3 bases, and 13 bases separated the two germline ends. The germline CDR1 and CDR2 sequences are SGHAT and FQNNGV.

The J gene is TRBJ2-1, the V gene TRBV7-9, with D unresolved. The CDR3 covers 13 residues. Germline CDR1 is SEHNR and CDR2 is FQNEAQ (reference sequence). V lost 0 bases to trimming and J lost 10 bases, with 10 bases between them. The CDR3 protein is CASSLALNKEQFF. CDR3 bases: TGTGCCAGCAGCTTAGCTCTAAATAAGGAGCAGTTCTTC.

The V and J genes are TRBV7-9 and TRBJ2-5; D possibly matches TRBD1 or TRBD2 (5 bases each). The CDR3 sequence is 13 residues long. Per the germline V gene, CDR1 is SEHNR and CDR2 is FQNEAQ (reference sequence). The V gene lost 6 bases and the J gene lost 5 bases, with 13 bases spanning the gap. In nucleotides, the CDR3 is TGTGCCAGCAGATACGGGACGGGGGAGACCCAGTACTTC. Amino acids: CASRYGTGETQYF.

This clone was counted a single time. Other DNA sequences in this specimen translate into the identical CDR3. The chain uses TRBV9 and TRBJ2-7, with 10 nucleotides matching TRBD2. Germline values: CDR1 SGDLS, CDR2 YYNGEE. V shed 3 bases, J shed 1 base, and the junction held 4 bases outside the gene matches. The CDR3 covers 15 residues. The CDR3 DNA is TGTGCCAGCAGCGCTGGACTAGCGGATTCCTACGAGCAGTACTTC. Its protein is CASSAGLADSYEQYF. Full variable domain (outside the CDR3, taken from reference TRBV9 and TRBJ2-7): DSGVTQTPKHLITATGQRVTLRCSPRSGDLSVYWYQQSLDQGLQFLIQYYNGEERAKGNILERFSAQQFPDLHSELNLSSLELGDSALYFCASSAGLADSYEQYFGPGTRLTVT.

For this clone: A read error may account for a junction end that differs from germline. This chain joins TRBV27 and TRBJ2-1; 8 nucleotides line up with TRBD2. CDR3 size: 16 residues. Germline V gene lookup returns CDR1 MNHEY and CDR2 SMNVEV (reference sequence). This CDR3 reads CASSWSAGASFNEQFF. The CDR3 bases are TGTGCCAGCAGTTGGTCAGCGGGAGCCTCCTTCAATGAGCAGTTCTTC.

This clone was found many times. The V and J genes are TRBV29-1 and TRBJ1-1; unclear D gene. The CDR3 is made up of 12 amino acids. Germline V gene sequence: CDR1 SQVTM, CDR2 ANQGSEA. The ends were cut back, 6 bases at V and 1 base at J, with 9 bases in the middle. CDR3 sequence reads: CSVGLQNTEAFF. Here the CDR3 DNA reads TGCAGCGTCGGACTCCAGAACACTGAAGCTTTCTTT.

This sequence joins TRBV7-9 and TRBJ2-3; D tentatively fits TRBD1 or TRBD2 (5 bases each). This CDR3 region has 15 residues. Trimming took off 8 bases at V and 4 bases at J, with 19 bases between the two ends. The germline gives CDR1 SEHNR, CDR2 FQNEAQ (reference sequence). The CDR3 is CASGTGTHSPDTQYF. The CDR3 DNA is TGTGCCAGCGGGACCGGGACCCATTCCCCAGATACGCAGTATTTT.

The chain links TRBV19 to TRBJ2-7; possibly TRBD1 for D (6 bases). The V end was cut by 5 bases, the J end by 3 bases, with 17 bases between. Germline-derived CDR1 and CDR2 are LNHDA and SQIVND (reference sequence). The CDR3 spans 15 residues. CDR3: CASSPYSLGGYEQYF. The CDR3 bases are TGTGCCAGTAGTCCCTACTCCCTAGGGGGCTACGAGCAGTACTTC.

The chain has TRBV9 and TRBJ2-5; 9 positions agree with TRBD2. Trimming at V came to 3 bases and at J to 1 base, leaving 4 bases not matched to a gene. This CDR3 is 15 amino acids long. Germline CDR1 SGDLS, CDR2 YYNGEE. CDR3 coding DNA: TGTGCCAGCAGCGCAGGGACTAGCAGCCAAGAGACCCAGTACTTC. It specifies CASSAGTSSQETQYF.

This clone turned up a few times. The V gene is TRBV10-2, the J gene TRBJ1-6, with D uncertain. There are 13 residues in the CDR3. Per germline, CDR1 WSHSY and CDR2 SAAADI. V gave up 6 bases and J gave up 8 bases, with 11 bases separating them. The CDR3 region has the DNA TGCGCCAGCAGGTGGCTTGAGGATTCACCCCTCCACTTT. It is translated as CASRWLEDSPLHF.

The DNA for the CDR3 is TGTGCCAGCAGCCTGCCTCGGATAGGAGGCTCCTACGAGCAGTACTTC. Its translation: CASSLPRIGGSYEQYF. V usage is TRBV7-2 and J usage is TRBJ2-7; possible D gene TRBD2, 5 bases. The ends were cut back, 5 bases at V and 0 bases at J, with 17 bases in the middle. CDR1 and CDR2 from the germline V gene are SGHTA and FQGNSA. The CDR3 extends over 16 amino acids.

This chain joins TRBV5-4 and TRBJ2-1, with 9 bases fitting TRBD1. Germline V gene sequence: CDR1 SGHNT, CDR2 YYREEE (reference sequence). This CDR3 is 17 amino acids long. J lost 5 bases, V lost 3 bases, and 12 bases had no gene match. CDR3: CASSSTGTGRENNEQFF. CDR3 DNA: TGTGCCAGCAGCTCTACCGGGACAGGGAGAGAGAACAATGAGCAGTTCTTC.

This chain uses TRBV27 with TRBJ2-3; 13 positions match TRBD2. The CDR3 is 19 amino acids. The germline gives CDR1 MNHEY, CDR2 SMNVEV (reference sequence). Trimming cost V 4 bases and J 5 bases; bases outside gene matches: 15. CDR3 residues: CASSSASLAGGPVGDTQYF. The CDR3 DNA follows: TGTGCCAGCAGTTCCGCCTCACTAGCGGGAGGGCCTGTGGGAGATACGCAGTATTTT.

In regard to this clone: An end of the junction does not agree with germline; a read error may underlie this. The CDR3 protein is CASSLASGRETQYF. CDR3 sequence (DNA): TGTGCTAGCAGCTTAGCTAGCGGGAGAGAGACCCAGTACTTC. The chain employs TRBV7-7 and TRBJ2-5; 10 nucleotides align to TRBD2. CDR1 and CDR2 (germline): SSHAT, FNYEAQ (reference sequence). This CDR3 spans 14 amino acids.

The chain is built from TRBV13 and TRBJ1-3; no clear D. Trimming removed 0 bases at V and 2 bases at J, with 8 bases between. CDR3 length: 15 residues. The germline gives CDR1 PRHDT, CDR2 FYEKMQ (reference sequence). The chain's CDR3 is CASSLGMQAGNTIYF. DNA of the CDR3: TGTGCCAGCAGCTTAGGCATGCAGGCTGGAAACACCATATATTTT.

The chain combines TRBV5-4 with TRBJ2-3, with 7 bases fitting TRBD1. Looked up from germline, CDR1 is SGHNT and CDR2 is YYREEE (reference sequence). The J segment lost 1 base and the V segment lost 4 bases, leaving 3 bases of the junction unmatched. The CDR3 consists of 14 residues. The CDR3 DNA is TGTGCCAGCAGCCCTGACAGGGGCACAGATACGCAGTATTTT. It is translated as CASSPDRGTDTQYF.

V gene TRBV11-3 combines with J gene TRBJ2-2, with D tentatively TRBD1 (6 bases). This CDR3 contains 17 residues. CDR1 and CDR2 (germline): SGHNT, YENEEA. V shed 1 base and J shed 4 bases, with 16 bases lying between them. The CDR3 sequence: CASSLVGEGVTTGELFF. Here the CDR3 DNA reads TGTGCCAGCAGCTTAGTGGGCGAGGGGGTCACCACCGGGGAGCTGTTTTTT. Full variable domain (rest looked up from reference TRBV11-3 and TRBJ2-2): EAGVVQSPRYKIIEKKQPVAFWCNPISGHNTLYWYLQNLGQGPELLIRYENEEAVDDSQLPKDRFSAERLKGVDSTLKIQPAELGDSAVYLCASSLVGEGVTTGELFFGEGSRLTVL.

This chain connects TRBV5-4 to TRBJ2-7; 8 bases line up with TRBD1. V dropped 4 bases and J dropped 3; count of bases not matched to a gene: 6. CDR1 SGHNT and CDR2 YYREEE come from the germline V gene (reference sequence). The CDR3 totals 14 residues. CDR3 nucleotides: TGTGCCAGCAGCGAGAACGGACAGGGCTACGAGCAGTACTTC. It specifies CASSENGQGYEQYF.

The genes are TRBV28 and TRBJ2-5; 7 positions match TRBD1. The V segment lost 8 bases and the J segment 5 bases; nucleotides outside the gene matches: 11. The CDR3 is 14 residues long. CDR1 and CDR2 (germline): MDHEN, SYDVKM. CDR3 bases: TGTGCCAGCCGAACCGCCACAGGGGCGGAGACCCAGTACTTC. It yields the protein CASRTATGAETQYF.